A single T cell receptor beta chain is shown here with its context. Its cognate antigen is unknown. This sample was taken from a study of cytomegalovirus exposure and HLA in healthy donors. Study as a whole: Most genotyped donors, around 78% of about 430, had Caucasian-associated genetic ancestry.

The CDR3 consists of 14 residues. Germline V CDR1 and CDR2: SGDLS, YYNGEE. With 4 bases removed from V and 0 bases from J, the gap between germline ends came to 9 bases. The study ran its PCR with 60 Vbeta and 13 Jbeta primers. Per the study methods: Some 11 million of the 80 million or so unique TCR beta chains counted in a later analysis were shared. Here immunoSEQ multiplex PCR was the method, and the copy in TCRdb shows in-frame clones only, minus some. V, J and clone size were drawn from that table, and D and trimming were deduced from the DNA. The data contain about 180,000 clones, 80% of them seen just once; the ten biggest clones take up 4.5% to 6%. Findings of the study overall: Another analysis was done later, and it associated approximately 15,000 TCR beta sequences with HLA alleles at 0.05 false discovery rate. Researchers counted about 150 TCR beta chains as cytomegalovirus-associated.

The V call is TRBV9, the J call TRBJ2-3; unclear D gene. Material: PBMCs. The receptor comes from a man in his forties or fifties in good health and CMV-seronegative. The CDR3 region is CASSPESSTDTQYF. CDR3 DNA sequence: TGTGCCAGCAGCCCTGAGTCTAGCACAGATACGCAGTATTTT. The variable domain in full, completed from reference TRBV9 and TRBJ2-3, reads DSGVTQTPKHLITATGQRVTLRCSPRSGDLSVYWYQQSLDQGLQFLIQYYNGEERAKGNILERFSAQQFPDLHSELNLSSLELGDSALYFCASSPESSTDTQYFGPGTRLTVL.